The clone carrying this T cell receptor beta chain has a handful of counts. The antigen is undetermined. The data are from a study of T cell repertoires in cytomegalovirus infection. Study information: Use of recently identified HLA-C-restricted and well-studied HLA-B-restricted CMV epitopes was part of the study. Public TCR beta signatures provided an indication of both CMV infection and a matching HLA type. Broader study findings: Carriers of CMV plus the relevant HLA were identified by cumulative public TCR beta family frequency. The study found HLA-C-restricted CMV-specific TCR beta clonotypes dominating the ex vivo response.

Germline CDR1 MGHRA, CDR2 YSYEKL. CDR3 size: 14 residues. V lost 5 bases and J 4 bases, leaving 11 bases between the germline ends. One entry per CDR3 protein, called by TCRdb with MiXCR from the reads. The table lists 900,000 to 950,000 distinct CDR3 sequences, approximately 32% of them singletons, with 13% in the top ten. The specimen comprised cultured CD8+ T cells from PBMCs, sampled from culture after CMV antigen stimulation. The source is a human donor in good health (CMV status not recorded). Some clones in this sample may be carry-over from other donors' samples. The chain combines TRBV4-1 with TRBJ1-4; possibly TRBD1 for D (5 bases). CDR3 nucleotide sequence: TGCGCCAGCAGCTTGGGACCGAATAATGAAAAACTGTTTTTT. Protein sequence: CASSLGPNNEKLFF.